This T cell receptor beta chain was recorded in a study of shared clonotypes between healthy human individuals. The CDR3 is made up of 15 amino acids. With 0 bases removed from V and 1 base from J, the gap between germline ends came to 8 bases. CDR1 MNHNS and CDR2 SASEGT come from the germline V gene. Data came from immunoSEQ multiplex PCR; TCRdb stores just in-frame clones and leaves some out. The data show about 1.4 million clones, with 95% to 97% seen just once and approximately 1.2% held by the top ten. Sample: naive CD4+ T cells sorted from blood. Subset here: CD45RA+ positively selected. The V gene is TRBV6-1, the J gene TRBJ2-3, with D possibly being TRBD2 (5 bases). This receptor was identified in a man in his thirties or forties in good health. This CDR3 reads CASSEAPRGTDTQYF. CDR3 sequence (DNA): TGTGCCAGCAGTGAAGCGCCGCGGGGCACAGATACGCAGTATTTT.